Shown below are 3 T cell receptor beta chains from a single sample sequenced in a study of blood T cell repertoires in COVID-19. The assay was immunoSEQ multiplex PCR, and TCRdb's table has in-frame clones only and misses some. This repertoire shows approximately 170,000 clones, around 87% found once; its top ten account for 3% to 4%. The specimen sequenced was peripheral blood. The source of these receptors is a man aged 18 to 29 with active or convalescent COVID-19.

The chain has TRBV4-1 and TRBJ1-1, with D hard to call. The CDR3 runs 14 residues. V was trimmed by 3 bases and J by 7 bases, leaving 15 bases between them. Germline assignment: CDR1 MGHRA and CDR2 YSYEKL. DNA of the CDR3: TGCGCCAGCAGCCATGAATCCCTCGGCGGTGAAGCTTTCTTT. This sequence encodes CASSHESLGGEAFF.

The genes are TRBV3-1 (or the pseudogene TRBV3-2) and TRBJ1-1; 8 bases align to TRBD1. The V and J ends lost 4 bases and 0 bases, in that order; junction bases with no gene match: 7. This CDR3 is built from 16 residues. Germline lookup yields CDR1 LGHDT and CDR2 YNNKEL (reference sequence). The CDR3 nucleotides are TGTGCCAGCAGCCTTACAGGGGGAAAAATGAACACTGAAGCTTTCTTT. Residues: CASSLTGGKMNTEAFF.

The rearrangement links TRBV28 to TRBJ1-2; D unclear. In germline, CDR1 is MDHEN, CDR2 SYDVKM. The ends were cut back, 5 bases at V and 3 bases at J, with 4 bases in the middle. The CDR3 length is 11 residues. CDR3 residues: CASSRDYGYTF. CDR3 sequence (DNA): TGTGCCAGCAGTCGGGACTATGGCTACACCTTC.